This T cell receptor beta chain was observed in a study of CD8 T cells in ankylosing spondylitis (dated by TCRdb to the late 2010s). Looking at the study overall: To find TCR variants linked to disease, the study profiled T cell receptor beta repertoires in ankylosing spondylitis patients and healthy donors. In total, the full study cohort was made up of 85 to 140 healthy donors and 25 to 30 ankylosing spondylitis patients. Peripheral blood was sampled, and synovial fluid was also collected from ankylosing spondylitis patients.

TCRdb lists the instrument as Illumina HiSeq 2500. Quantitative 5'-RACE with molecular barcodes was the method used to prepare the TCR beta libraries. From the authors' description of their analysis: Disease-linked TCR variants were identified with a new computational method built on a probabilistic model of VDJ rearrangement. TCRdb reprocessed the public reads (quality trimming at Q25 with fastp, clone calling with MiXCR) and kept in-frame beta chains. Duplicate CDR3 protein sequences are folded into a single record with the most common DNA and genes. The V and J calls and clone size come from TCRdb's table, not from the authors' own analysis. Across this sample there are 150,000 to 200,000 distinct CDR3 sequences, with under 15% seen only once. Approximately 11% of the sample lies in the top ten. This clonotype appeared many times. Which antigen it targets is not known. Base qualities are not at hand, and no much larger clone is one base apart.

Results and caveats for the whole study, not just this receptor: The disease-linked clones were reported as significantly enriched in matched synovial fluid samples from ankylosing spondylitis patients. A CD8+ phenotype was shown by the disease-linked clones, which were found at relatively low frequencies in peripheral blood. Some of the motif variants had been reported before in the synovial fluid and blood of reactive arthritis patients, a finding that suggests common disease-initiation mechanisms. A TCR beta motif made up of several highly homologous amino acid variants appeared to be characteristic of blood from ankylosing spondylitis patients.

Trimming removed 3 bases from V and 2 bases from J, leaving 15 bases between the germline ends. Based on the germline V gene, the CDR1 and CDR2 sequences are SGHRS and YFSETQ. From cysteine to phenylalanine, the CDR3 is 15 amino acids long. The kept DNA is CDR3 alone, 45 bases in frame from the first base. The sequence links TRBV5-1 to TRBJ2-7; TRBD1 is a possible D gene, resting on 6 matching bases. The sequence derives from a female donor with ankylosing spondylitis or in good health (not recorded which). Sequenced: blood, either unsorted or a sorted T cell fraction (not recorded which). This receptor carries the CDR3 CASSSEPGQTYEQYF. The DNA sequence is TGCGCCAGCAGCTCCGAACCGGGACAAACCTACGAGCAGTACTTC.